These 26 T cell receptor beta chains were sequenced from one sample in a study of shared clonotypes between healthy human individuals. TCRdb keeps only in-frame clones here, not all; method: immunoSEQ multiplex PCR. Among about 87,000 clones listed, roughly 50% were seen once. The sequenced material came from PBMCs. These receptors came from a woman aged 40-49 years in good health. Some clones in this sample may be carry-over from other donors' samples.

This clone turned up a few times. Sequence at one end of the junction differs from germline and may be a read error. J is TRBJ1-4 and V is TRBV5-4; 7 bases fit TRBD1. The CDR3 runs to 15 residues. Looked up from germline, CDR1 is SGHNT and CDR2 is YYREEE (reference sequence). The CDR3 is CASSRETGKEEKLFF. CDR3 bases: TGCGCCAGCAGCCGAGAGACAGGGAAGGAAGAAAAACTGTTTTTT.

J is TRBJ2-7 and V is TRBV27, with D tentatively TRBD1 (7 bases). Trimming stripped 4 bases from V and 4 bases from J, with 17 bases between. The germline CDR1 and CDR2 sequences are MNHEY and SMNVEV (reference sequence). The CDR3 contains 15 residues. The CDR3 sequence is CASSSRGGGGYEQYF. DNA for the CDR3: TGTGCCAGCAGTTCGCGTGGAGGGGGCGGGTACGAGCAGTACTTC.

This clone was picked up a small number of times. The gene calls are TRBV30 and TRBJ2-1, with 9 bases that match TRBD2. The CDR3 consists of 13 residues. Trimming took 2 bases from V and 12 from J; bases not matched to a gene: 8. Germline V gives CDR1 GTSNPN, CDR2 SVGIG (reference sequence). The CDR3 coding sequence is TGTGCCTGGAGTCTGCTAGCGGGAAACAGGCAGTTCTTC. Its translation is CAWSLLAGNRQFF.

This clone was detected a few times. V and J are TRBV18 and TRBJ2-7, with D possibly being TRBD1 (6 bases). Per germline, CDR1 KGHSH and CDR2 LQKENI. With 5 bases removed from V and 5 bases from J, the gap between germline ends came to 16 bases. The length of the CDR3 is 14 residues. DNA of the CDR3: TGTGCCAGCTCAACAGGGCTTTGGGGAGACGAGCAGTACTTC. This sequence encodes CASSTGLWGDEQYF.

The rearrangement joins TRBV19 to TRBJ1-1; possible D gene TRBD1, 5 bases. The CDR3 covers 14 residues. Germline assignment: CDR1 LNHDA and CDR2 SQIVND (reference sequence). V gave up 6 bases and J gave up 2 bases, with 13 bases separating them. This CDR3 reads CASSTPGTNTEAFF. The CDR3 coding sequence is TGTGCCAGTAGCACGCCGGGGACCAACACTGAAGCTTTCTTT.

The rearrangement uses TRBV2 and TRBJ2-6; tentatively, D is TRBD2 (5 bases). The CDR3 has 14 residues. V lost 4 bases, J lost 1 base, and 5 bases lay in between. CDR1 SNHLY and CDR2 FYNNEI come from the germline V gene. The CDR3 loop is CASSGRSGANVLTF. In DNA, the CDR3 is TGTGCCAGCAGTGGGAGGTCTGGGGCCAACGTCCTGACTTTC.

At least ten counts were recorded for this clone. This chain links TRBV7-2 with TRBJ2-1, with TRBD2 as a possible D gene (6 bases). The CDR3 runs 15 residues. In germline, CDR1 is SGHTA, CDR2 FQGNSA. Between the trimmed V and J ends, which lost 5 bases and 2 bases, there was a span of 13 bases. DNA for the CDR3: TGTGCCAGCAGCCCGGGACTGGCAACCTACAATGAGCAGTTCTTC. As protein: CASSPGLATYNEQFF.

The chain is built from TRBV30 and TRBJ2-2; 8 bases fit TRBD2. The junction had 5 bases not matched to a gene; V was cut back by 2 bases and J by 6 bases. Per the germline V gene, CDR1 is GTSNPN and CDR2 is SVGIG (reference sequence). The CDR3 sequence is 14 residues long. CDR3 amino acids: CAWSKSGSAGELFF. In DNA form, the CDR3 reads TGTGCCTGGAGTAAAAGCGGGAGCGCCGGGGAGCTGTTTTTT.

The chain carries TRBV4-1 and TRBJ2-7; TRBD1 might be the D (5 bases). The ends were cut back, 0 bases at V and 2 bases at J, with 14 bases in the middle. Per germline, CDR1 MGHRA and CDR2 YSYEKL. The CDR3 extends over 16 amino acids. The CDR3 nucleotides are TGCGCCAGCAGCCAAGATACGGGCGGCAGGGCCTACGAGCAGTACTTC. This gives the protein CASSQDTGGRAYEQYF.

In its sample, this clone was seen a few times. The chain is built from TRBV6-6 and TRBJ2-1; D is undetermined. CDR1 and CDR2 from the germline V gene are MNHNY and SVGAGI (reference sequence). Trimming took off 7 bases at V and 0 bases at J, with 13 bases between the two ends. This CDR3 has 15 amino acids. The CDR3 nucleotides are TGTGCCAGCAAAACCGGGCCGGGCTCCTACAATGAGCAGTTCTTC. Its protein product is CASKTGPGSYNEQFF.

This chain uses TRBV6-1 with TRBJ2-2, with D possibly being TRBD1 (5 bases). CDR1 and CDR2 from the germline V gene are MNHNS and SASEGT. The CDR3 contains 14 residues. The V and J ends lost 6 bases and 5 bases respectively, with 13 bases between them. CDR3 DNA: TGTGCCAGCAGGGGCCAGGGTGGGACCGGGGAGCTGTTTTTT. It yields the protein CASRGQGGTGELFF.

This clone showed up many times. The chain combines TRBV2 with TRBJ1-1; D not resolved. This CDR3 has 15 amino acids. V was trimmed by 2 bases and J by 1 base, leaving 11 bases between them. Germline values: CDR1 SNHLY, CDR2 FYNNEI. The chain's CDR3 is CASSELMEWNTEAFF. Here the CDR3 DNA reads TGTGCCAGCAGTGAATTAATGGAATGGAACACTGAAGCTTTCTTT.

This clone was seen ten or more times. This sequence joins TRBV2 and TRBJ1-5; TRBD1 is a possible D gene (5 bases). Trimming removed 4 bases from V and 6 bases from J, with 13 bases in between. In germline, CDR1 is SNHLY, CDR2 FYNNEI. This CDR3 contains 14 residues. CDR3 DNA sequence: TGTGCCAGCAGTGGGGGGTTGGGAAGTCAGCCCCAGCATTTT. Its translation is CASSGGLGSQPQHF. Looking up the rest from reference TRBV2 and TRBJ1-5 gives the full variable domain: EPEVTQTPSHQVTQMGQEVILRCVPISNHLYFYWYRQILGQKVEFLVSFYNNEISEKSEIFDDQFSVERPDGSNFTLKIRSTKLEDSAMYFCASSGGLGSQPQHFGDGTRLSIL.

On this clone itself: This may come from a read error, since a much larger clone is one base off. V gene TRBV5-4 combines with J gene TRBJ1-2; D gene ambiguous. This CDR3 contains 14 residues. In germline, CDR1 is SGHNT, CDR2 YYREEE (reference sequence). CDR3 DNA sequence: TGTGCCAGCAGCCCCCGTCCGGTGGGTGTAGGCTGCACCTTC. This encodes CASSPRPVGVGCTF.

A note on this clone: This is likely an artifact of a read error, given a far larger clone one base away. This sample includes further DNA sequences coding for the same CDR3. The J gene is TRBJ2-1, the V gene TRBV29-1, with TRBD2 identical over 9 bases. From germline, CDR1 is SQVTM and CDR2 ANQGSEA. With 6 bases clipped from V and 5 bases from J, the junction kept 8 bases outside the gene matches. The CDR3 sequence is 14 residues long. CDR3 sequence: CSVVEREVHNEQFF. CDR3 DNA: TGCAGCGTCGTAGAGCGGGAGGTACACAATGAGCAGTTCTTC.

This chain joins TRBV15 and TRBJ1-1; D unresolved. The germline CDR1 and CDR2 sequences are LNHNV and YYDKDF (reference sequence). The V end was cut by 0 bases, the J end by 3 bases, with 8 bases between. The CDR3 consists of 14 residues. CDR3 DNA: TGTGCCACCAGCAGAGATTATACGGACACTGAAGCTTTCTTT. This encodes CATSRDYTDTEAFF.

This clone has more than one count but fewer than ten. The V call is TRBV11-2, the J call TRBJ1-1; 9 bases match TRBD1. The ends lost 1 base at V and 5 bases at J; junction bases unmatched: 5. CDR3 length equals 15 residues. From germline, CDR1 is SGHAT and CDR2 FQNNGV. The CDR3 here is CASSLAGTGRTEAFF. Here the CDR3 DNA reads TGTGCCAGCAGCTTAGCCGGGACAGGGCGTACTGAAGCTTTCTTT.

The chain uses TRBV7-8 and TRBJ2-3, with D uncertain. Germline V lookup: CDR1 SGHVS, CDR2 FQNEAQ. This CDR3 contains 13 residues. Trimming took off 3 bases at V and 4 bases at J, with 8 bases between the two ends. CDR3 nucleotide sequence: TGTGCCAGCAGCTTCCGCTCCTCAGATACGCAGTATTTT. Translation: CASSFRSSDTQYF.

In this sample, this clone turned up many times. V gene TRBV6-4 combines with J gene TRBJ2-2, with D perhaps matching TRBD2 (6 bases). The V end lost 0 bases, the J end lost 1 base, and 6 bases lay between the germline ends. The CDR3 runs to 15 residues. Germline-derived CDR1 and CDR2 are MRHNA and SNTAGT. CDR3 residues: CASSDSSGNTGELFF. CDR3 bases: TGTGCCAGCAGTGACTCTAGCGGGAACACCGGGGAGCTGTTTTTT.

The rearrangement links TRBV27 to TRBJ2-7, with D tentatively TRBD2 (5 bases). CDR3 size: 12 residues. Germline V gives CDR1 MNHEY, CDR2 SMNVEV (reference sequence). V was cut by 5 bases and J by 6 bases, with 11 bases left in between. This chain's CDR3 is CASSVRVREQYF. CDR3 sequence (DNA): TGTGCCAGCAGTGTGAGGGTTCGCGAGCAGTACTTC.

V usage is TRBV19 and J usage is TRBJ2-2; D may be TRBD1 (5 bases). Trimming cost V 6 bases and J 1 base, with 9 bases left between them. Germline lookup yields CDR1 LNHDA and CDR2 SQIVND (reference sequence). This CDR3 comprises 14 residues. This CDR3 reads CASRPQGNTGELFF. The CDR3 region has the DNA TGTGCCAGTAGGCCCCAGGGGAACACCGGGGAGCTGTTTTTT.

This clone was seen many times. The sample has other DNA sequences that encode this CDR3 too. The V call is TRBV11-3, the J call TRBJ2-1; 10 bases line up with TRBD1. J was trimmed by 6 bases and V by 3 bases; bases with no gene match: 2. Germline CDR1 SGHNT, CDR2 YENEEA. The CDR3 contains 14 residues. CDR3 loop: CASSLRTGGNEQFF. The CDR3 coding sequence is TGTGCCAGCAGCTTGCGGACAGGGGGCAATGAGCAGTTCTTC.

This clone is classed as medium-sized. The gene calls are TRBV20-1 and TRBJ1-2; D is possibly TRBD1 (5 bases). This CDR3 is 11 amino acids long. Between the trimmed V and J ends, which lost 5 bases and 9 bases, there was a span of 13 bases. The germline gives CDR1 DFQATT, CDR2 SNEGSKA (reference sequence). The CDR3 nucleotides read TGCAGTGCTGAAGGGGAGCGACGCTACACCTTC. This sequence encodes CSAEGERRYTF.

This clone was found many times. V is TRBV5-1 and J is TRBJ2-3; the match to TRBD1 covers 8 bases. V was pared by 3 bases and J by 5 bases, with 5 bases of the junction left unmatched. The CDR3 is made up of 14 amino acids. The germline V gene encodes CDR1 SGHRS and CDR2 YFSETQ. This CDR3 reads CASSSAGTGDTQYF. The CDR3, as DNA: TGCGCCAGCAGCTCAGCCGGGACAGGAGATACGCAGTATTTT.

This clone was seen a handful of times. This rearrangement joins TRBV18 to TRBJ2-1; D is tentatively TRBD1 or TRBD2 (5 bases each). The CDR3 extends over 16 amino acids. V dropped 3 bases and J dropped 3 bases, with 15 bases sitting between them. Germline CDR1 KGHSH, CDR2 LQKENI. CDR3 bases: TGTGCCAGCTCACCGAGGGGTGGGAGCGTCTACAATGAGCAGTTCTTC. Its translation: CASSPRGGSVYNEQFF.

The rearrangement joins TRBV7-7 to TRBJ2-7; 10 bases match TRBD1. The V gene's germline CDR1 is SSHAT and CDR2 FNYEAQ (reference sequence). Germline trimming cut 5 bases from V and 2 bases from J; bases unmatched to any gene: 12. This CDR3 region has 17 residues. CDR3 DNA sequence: TGTGCCAGCAGCCCCCAAGGCGGGACAGGGGCGGCCTACGAGCAGTACTTC. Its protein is CASSPQGGTGAAYEQYF.